This TCR beta chain was captured in a study of beta chain features in type 1 diabetes. General observations from the study: Type 1 diabetes patients showed fewer insertions and more deletions at VDJ junctions. The study found moderately but significantly shorter TCRB CDR3s in all four CD4+ subsets of Type 1 diabetes patients.

The V gene lost 5 bases and the J gene lost 1 base, with 5 bases spanning the gap. CDR3 length equals 12 residues. Per germline, CDR1 SGHDN and CDR2 FVKESK. Every isolated RNA sample was fully reverse transcribed, so sequencing captured expressed TCRB transcripts. Repertoires were generated with immunoSEQ multiplex PCR, while TCRdb's copy carries only in-frame clones and drops some. The sample lists a few hundred thousand clones, around 12% seen once, with about 0.01% in the top ten. This clone was counted between two and nine times. The antigen is undetermined. The TCR comes from a woman under 30 with type 1 diabetes. The source material was naive CD4+ T cells from blood. The chain has TRBV14 and TRBJ1-2; D remains ambiguous. CDR3 loop: CASSSYNYGYTF. The CDR3 DNA follows: TGTGCCAGCAGCTCCTATAACTATGGCTACACCTTC.